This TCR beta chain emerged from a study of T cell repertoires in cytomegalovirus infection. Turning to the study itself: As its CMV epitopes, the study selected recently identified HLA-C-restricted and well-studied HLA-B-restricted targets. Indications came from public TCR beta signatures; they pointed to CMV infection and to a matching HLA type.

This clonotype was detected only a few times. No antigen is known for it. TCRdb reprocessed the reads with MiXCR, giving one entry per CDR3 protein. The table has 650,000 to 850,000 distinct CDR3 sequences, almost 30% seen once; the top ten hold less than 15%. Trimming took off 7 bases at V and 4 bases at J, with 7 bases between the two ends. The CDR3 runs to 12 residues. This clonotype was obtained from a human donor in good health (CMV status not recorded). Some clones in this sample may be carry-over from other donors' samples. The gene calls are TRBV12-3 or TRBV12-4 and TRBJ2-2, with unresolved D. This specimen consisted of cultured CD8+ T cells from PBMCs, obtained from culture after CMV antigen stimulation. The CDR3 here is CASNPRTGELFF. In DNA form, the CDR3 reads TGTGCCAGCAACCCACGCACCGGGGAGCTGTTTTTT.